This TCR beta chain emerged from a study of identical twins listed by TCRdb under 2016. The study in broad terms: To test whether fetal clonotypes persist, this study deep-sequenced TCR alpha and beta repertoires from monozygotic twins, from unrelated adults of various ages, and from cord blood. Replicate twin experiments were performed at different times using different library preparation protocols to rule out contamination. What the authors observed across the whole study: Out-of-frame TCR alpha sharing in monozygotic twins was systematically underestimated by recombination models, whereas sharing between unrelated individuals was in agreement with the recombination models. Abundant cord blood beta clonotypes carried fewer insertions; young adult naive repertoires showed a weaker similar trend, while memory repertoires showed none. Compared with coincidental sharing between unrelated individuals, an excess of low generation-probability sequences was observed among out-of-frame TCR alpha sequences shared between twins. Zero-insertion analyses could be partly confounded by invariant T cells such as MAIT and iNKT, although diverse VJ usage argued against such confounding for most clonotypes. The excess sharing between twins in beta out-of-frame sequences was weaker because fewer shared sequences reduced the signal-to-noise ratio. Because the same donors could not be followed over many years, the conclusions relied on cross-sectional statistical analysis.

Every donor was a healthy Caucasian. Three pairs of female monozygotic twins, all aged 18 to 29 years, were included in the twin cohort. Miltenyi CD45RO+ enrichment and human naive T-cell isolation kits were used to isolate memory (CD45RO+) and naive T cells from PBMC. Receptor amplification or capture employed 5' RACE. Sequencing was performed on an Illumina HiSeq 2000. A universal primer binding site was introduced by template switching, and a unique molecular identifier was present in the final cDNA, enabling accurate counting of TCR cDNA molecules. Specific primers in the conserved constant-segment region were used to synthesize first-strand cDNA for TCR alpha and beta chains. To control for contamination, every cDNA library carried two barcodes: a SMART-Mk sample barcode plus Illumina barcodes. TruSeq adapter sequences and Illumina sample barcodes were added in two successive PCR steps. Sequencing of the TCR alpha and beta cDNA libraries was done on the Illumina HiSeq platform using custom primers. The authors' analysis ran thus. MiGEC processed the raw reads to extract unique molecular identifiers, while MiXCR was used to determine the CDR3 positions. For each individual, recombination models were inferred using an EM algorithm with the repgenHMM and IGoR tools. Shared clonotype analysis was performed with the tcR package in R, normalizing sharing by the product of cloneset sizes. To study raw recombination without the effects of thymic and clonal selection, out-of-frame nonproductive sequences were analyzed. TCRdb reanalyzed the raw reads on its own, using fastp at Q25 for trimming and MiXCR for clone calling, and kept in-frame beta chains. Rows matching on CDR3 protein sequence are summarized as one entry with the most common DNA and genes. The V and J calls follow TCRdb's processing rather than the paper's. Across this sample there are about 240,000 distinct CDR3 sequences, with 12% seen only once. The ten largest clones take up under 4.5% of the sample.

This clonotype came up many times. Which antigen it targets is not known. No base quality values were provided; no much bigger clone lies one nucleotide off. V was cut back by 0 bases and J by 6 bases, leaving a gap of 6 bases between them. Measured from the cysteine to the phenylalanine, the CDR3 is 12 residues long. The kept DNA is CDR3 alone, 36 bases in frame from the first base. The germline V gene sets CDR1 to MNHEY and CDR2 to SVGAGI. The sample also formed part of further work on yellow fever vaccine responses in identical twins. The second investigation adds: The T cell response to vaccination in identical twins was reported by the authors to appear partly convergent and partly personalized. In identical twins, the study followed T cell clones that responded to the vaccine with precision.

The source is a woman aged 18-29 years in good health. Sequencing was carried out using memory (CD45RO+) T cells sorted from blood. According to the study, the label for this sample's cell subset or site signals: CD45RO+ enriched T cells. The sequence is built from TRBV6-5 and TRBJ2-7, with the identity of the D gene unclear. The DNA is TGTGCCAGCAGTTACTCAGGGCGCGAGCAGTACTTC. Translation gives CASSYSGREQYF.